These T cell receptor beta chains were read from a single sample in a study of CD8+ T cells in alopecia areata. TCRdb's table, derived via immunoSEQ multiplex PCR, lists solely in-frame clones and lacks some. This sample has 150,000 to 200,000 clones, with roughly three fifths found just once. The sequencing here drew on CD4+ T cells sorted from blood, taken at week 49, from a patient treated with tofacitinib. The origin of the receptors is a human donor with alopecia areata. CDR3s include the opening cysteine and the closing phenylalanine or tryptophan. D genes are given only for firm matches. Clone size appears in some rows only: once, few, many, or a class for an expanded clone.

>few|TRBJ2-1|.|TRBV10-3
TGTGCCATCAGTGAGTCTGGGGGACAATCCTACAATGAGCAGTTCTTC
CAISESGGQSYNEQFF
>.|TRBJ1-1|.|TRBV29-1
TGCAGCGTTGATAGCAGGACGGCGAACACTGAAGCTTTCTTT
CSVDSRTANTEAFF
>.|TRBJ2-7|.|TRBV11-1
TGTGCCAGCGGAACACCTCCCTACGAGCAGTACTTC
CASGTPPYEQYF
>few|TRBJ1-1|.|TRBV9
TGTGCCAGCAGCGTAGTGTCGGGTGGGAGCACTGAAGCTTTCTTT
CASSVVSGGSTEAFF
>.|TRBJ1-6|TRBD1|TRBV12-5
TGTGCTAGTGGTGGGGGACAGGTTGATTCACCCCTCCACTTT
CASGGGQVDSPLHF
>.|TRBJ1-2|TRBD1|TRBV25-1
TGTGCCAGCAGTGATTGGGACAGGGCTAACTATGGCTACACCTTC
CASSDWDRANYGYTF
>few|TRBJ1-5|.|TRBV2
TGTGCCAGCAGTGAAGGGCGGGCACCACTGGGGCAGCCCCAGCATTTT
CASSEGRAPLGQPQHF
>.|TRBJ1-1|.|TRBV29-1
TGCAGCCACTCCCGGATCGGAGGAAACACTGAAGCTTTCTTT
CSHSRIGGNTEAFF
>.|TRBJ1-2|.|TRBV29-1
TGCAGCGTTCGGGGGGTCGGTGGCTACACCTTC
CSVRGVGGYTF
>few|TRBJ1-1|.|TRBV23-1
TGCGCCAGCATTACGCACGGGACCTTGTTCCCTGAAGCTTTCTTT
CASITHGTLFPEAFF
>.|TRBJ1-5|TRBD1|TRBV29-1
TGCAGCGTTGGAGAGGGGGCCGATCAGCCCCAGCATTTT
CSVGEGADQPQHF
>once|TRBJ1-1|TRBD1|TRBV27
TGTGCCAGCTCCGGGACAGTTTTCACTGAAGCTTTCTTT
CASSGTVFTEAFF
>.|TRBJ2-2|.|TRBV29-1
TGCAGCGTTGATACGGGTGGAGGTGCCGGGGAGCTGTTTTTT
CSVDTGGGAGELFF
>.|TRBJ1-1|.|TRBV25-1
TGTGCCAGCAGTGAATTAATGGCCACTGAAGCTTTCTTT
CASSELMATEAFF
>few|TRBJ1-4|.|TRBV30
TGTGCCTGGAGTCATAGGCTTCCGGACCCGGCGGGTGAAAAACTGTTTTTT
CAWSHRLPDPAGEKLFF
>.|TRBJ1-1|.|TRBV29-1
TGCAGCGTCACCCCTAGCTACGCTGAAGCTTTCTTT
CSVTPSYAEAFF
>.|TRBJ1-2|.|TRBV30
TGTGCCTGGAGTCCCCCCTCCCTAAACTATGGCTACACCTTC
CAWSPPSLNYGYTF
>.|TRBJ1-1|.|TRBV7-9
TGTGCCAGCAGCTGGGACCGGGCCGCCAAAACCGAAGCTTTCTTT
CASSWDRAAKTEAFF
>few|TRBJ2-5|TRBD1|TRBV19
TGTGCCAGCCAAAGGGGACAGCAAGAGACCCAGTACTTC
CASQRGQQETQYF
>.|TRBJ1-2|.|TRBV5-1
TGCGCCAGCAGCTTGGGGCTGGGGGGCTATGGCTACACCTTC
CASSLGLGGYGYTF
>few|TRBJ1-1|.|TRBV2
TGTGCCAGCCAGACGGATAACACTGAAGCTTTCTTT
CASQTDNTEAFF
>few|TRBJ2-4|TRBD2|TRBV30
TGTGCCTGGAGTGTAGGCGTAGCGGGAACCAAAAACATTCAGTACTTC
CAWSVGVAGTKNIQYF
>many|TRBJ2-6|.|TRBV19
TGTGCCAGTAGTTCCAGGGGAACTGGGGCCAACGTCCTGACTTTC
CASSSRGTGANVLTF
>once|TRBJ1-2|.|TRBV4-3
TGCGCCAGCAGCCAAGATAGAATAGGGTCTGTTAACTATGGCTACACCTTC
CASSQDRIGSVNYGYTF
>.|TRBJ2-3|.|TRBV27
TGTGCCAGCAGTGACTACACAGATACGCAGTATTTT
CASSDYTDTQYF
>.|TRBJ1-2|.|TRBV29-1
TGCAGCGTTGAGGCAGTAAACTATGGCTACACCTTC
CSVEAVNYGYTF
>.|TRBJ1-4|TRBD1|TRBV5-4
TGTGCCAGCAGCCCGACGACAGGGGGCTCAGGTGAAAAACTGTTTTTT
CASSPTTGGSGEKLFF
>.|TRBJ2-2|.|TRBV30
TGTGCCTGGAGTGCCCTCCCTGGGGCAGGGGAGCTGTTTTTT
CAWSALPGAGELFF
>few|TRBJ1-1|.|TRBV29-1
TGCAGCGTTGAAGAGAGGGCCGGTCTCGGCACTGAAGCTTTCTTT
CSVEERAGLGTEAFF
>.|TRBJ2-1|TRBD1|TRBV29-1
TGCAGCGTTGAAGAACCCTTATACCGGGACAGGTTGAACAATGAGCAGTTCTTC
CSVEEPLYRDRLNNEQFF
>.|TRBJ2-1|.|TRBV5-1
TGCGCCAGCAGCTCTACAGGAAACGGGGAGTTCTTC
CASSSTGNGEFF
>.|TRBJ2-3|TRBD2|TRBV5-1
TGCGCCAGCGGCACCTCTGCTAGCGGGGAGGGGGATACGCAGTATTTT
CASGTSASGEGDTQYF
>few|TRBJ2-7|TRBD2|TRBV29-1
TGCAGCGTTGGGGGGGGCTACGAGCAGTACTTC
CSVGGGYEQYF
>few|TRBJ1-5|.|TRBV6-5
TGTGCCAGCAGTTACTCGGACAAAAATAGCAATCAGCCCCAGCATTTT
CASSYSDKNSNQPQHF
>.|TRBJ2-3|.|TRBV7-3
TGTGCCAGCAGCTTAAAAGGCACAGATACGCAGTATTTT
CASSLKGTDTQYF
>.|TRBJ1-1|.|TRBV15
TGTGCCACCAGCAGGCCGGGGGGGAACACTGAAGCTTTCTTT
CATSRPGGNTEAFF
>.|TRBJ1-2|.|TRBV5-1
TGCGCCAGCAGCTTGGCCGTGGCTAAGGGGGGCTACACCTTC
CASSLAVAKGGYTF
>.|TRBJ2-1|.|TRBV27
TGTGCCAGCAGTTTGACAGCGGGCATTTACAATGAGCAGTTCTTC
CASSLTAGIYNEQFF
>.|TRBJ1-6|TRBD1|TRBV4-3
TGCGCCAGCAGCCAAAGTGCCACCGGGACAGTACATTCACCCCTCCACTTT
CASSQSATGTVHSPLHF
>.|TRBJ2-1|.|TRBV9
TGTGCCAGCAGCCCCAGGGGGGCGGCCAATGAGCAGTTCTTC
CASSPRGAANEQFF
>.|TRBJ1-2|.|TRBV4-3
TGCGCCAGCAGCCAAGAGGTCGGCAACTATGGCTACACCTTC
CASSQEVGNYGYTF
>.|TRBJ2-1|TRBD2|TRBV30
TGTGCCTGGAGCTTAGAGCGGGGGGGCATCAATGAGCAGTTCTTC
CAWSLERGGINEQFF
>few|TRBJ1-1|.|TRBV30
TGTGCCTGGGTCCAAACTGGCACTGAAGCTTTCTTT
CAWVQTGTEAFF
>.|TRBJ1-1|.|TRBV19
TGTGCCAGCAGACTCCAACGTGACAACTCTGAAGCTTTCTTT
CASRLQRDNSEAFF
>many|TRBJ1-2|.|TRBV10-3
TGTGCCATCAGTGAGCCAGGAATGGGCGGCTACACCTTC
CAISEPGMGGYTF
>few|TRBJ1-2|.|TRBV15
TGTGCCACCAGCGGAGACGTGCGGAACTATGGCTACACCTTC
CATSGDVRNYGYTF
>few|TRBJ2-2|TRBD1|TRBV30
TGTGCGTGGAAGAGAAGGGGGCCCAACACCGGGGAGCTGTTTTTT
CAWKRRGPNTGELFF
>.|TRBJ1-6|TRBD1|TRBV6-1
TGTGCCAGCAGTGAAGGTACAGGGGGCGTTCCCCTCCACTTT
CASSEGTGGVPLHF
>.|TRBJ2-4|TRBD1|TRBV7-9
TGTGCCAGCAGCATGGACAGGGGGCTCGACATTCAGTACTTC
CASSMDRGLDIQYF
>.|TRBJ1-1|.|TRBV30
TGTGCCTGGAGATTACACAGGAACACTGAAGCTTTCTTT
CAWRLHRNTEAFF
>.|TRBJ1-6|.|TRBV14
TGTGCCAGCAGCCCGACACTGGGTACACCCCTCCACTTT
CASSPTLGTPLHF
>.|TRBJ2-3|.|TRBV15
TGTGCCACCGGGGAGCAAAACACAGATACGCAGTATTTT
CATGEQNTDTQYF
>.|TRBJ2-5|.|TRBV7-2
TGTGCCAGCAGCTTACAACAGCAAGAGACCCAGTACTTC
CASSLQQQETQYF
>.|TRBJ1-1|.|TRBV18
TGTGCCAGCTCACCAGGGACCAACACTGAAGCTTTCTTT
CASSPGTNTEAFF
>.|TRBJ2-2|.|TRBV9
TGTGCCAGCAGCGCAAAGATCGAGGGGGCTAGCGGGTGGACCGGGGAGCTGTTTTTT
CASSAKIEGASGWTGELFF
>.|TRBJ1-2|.|TRBV4-3
TGCGCCAGCAGCCAAGATCGGAGAGGGTCTAACTATGGCTACACCTTC
CASSQDRRGSNYGYTF
>.|TRBJ2-1|TRBD2|TRBV4-1
TGCGCCAGCAGCCAAATTGACATGGGCGTGGCGCGGGGGGAGCAGTTCTTC
CASSQIDMGVARGEQFF